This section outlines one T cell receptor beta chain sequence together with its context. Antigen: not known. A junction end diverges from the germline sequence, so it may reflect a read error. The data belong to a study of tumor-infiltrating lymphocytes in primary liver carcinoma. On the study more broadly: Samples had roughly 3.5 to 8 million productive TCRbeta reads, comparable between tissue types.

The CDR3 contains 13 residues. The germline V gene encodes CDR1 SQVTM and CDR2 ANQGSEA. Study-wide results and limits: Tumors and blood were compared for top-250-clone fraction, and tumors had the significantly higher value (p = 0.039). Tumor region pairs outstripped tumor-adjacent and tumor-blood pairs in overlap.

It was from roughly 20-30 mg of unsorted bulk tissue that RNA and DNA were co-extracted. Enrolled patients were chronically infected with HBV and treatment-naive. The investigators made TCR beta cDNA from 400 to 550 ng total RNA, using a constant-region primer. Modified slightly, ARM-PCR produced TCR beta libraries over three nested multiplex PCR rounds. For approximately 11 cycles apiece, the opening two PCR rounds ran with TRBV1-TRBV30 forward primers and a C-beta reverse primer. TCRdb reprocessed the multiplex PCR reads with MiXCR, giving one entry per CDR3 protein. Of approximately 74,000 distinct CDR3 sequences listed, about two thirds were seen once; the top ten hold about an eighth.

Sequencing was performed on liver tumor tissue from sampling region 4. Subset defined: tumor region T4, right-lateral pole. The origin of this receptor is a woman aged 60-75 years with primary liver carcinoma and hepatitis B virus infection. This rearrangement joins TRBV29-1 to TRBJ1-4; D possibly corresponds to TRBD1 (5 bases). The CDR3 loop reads CNVERTPGEKLFF. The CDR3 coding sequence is TGTAACGTTGAGCGGACACCCGGGGAAAAACTGTTTTTT.